Listed below are T cell receptor beta chains from one sample, sequenced in a study of shared clonotypes between healthy human individuals. TCRdb's copy holds only in-frame clones and misses some; the assay was immunoSEQ multiplex PCR. This repertoire shows 550,000 to 700,000 clones, approximately 73% found once; its top ten account for roughly 2%. Material: memory CD4+ T cells sorted from blood. The receptors come from a woman in her thirties in good health. Both conserved end residues are part of each CDR3. A D gene is named only where the DNA matches it firmly. Only some rows state a clone size, as once, few, many or a class for expanded clones.

abundance,d_gene,j_gene,v_gene,CDR3aa,CDR3nt
once,.,TRBJ1-4,TRBV6-1,CASRETDEKLFF,TGTGCCAGCAGGGAAACTGATGAAAAACTGTTTTTT
few,TRBD2,TRBJ2-1,TRBV5-1,CASSRTSGSGNEQFF,TGCGCCAGCAGCAGGACTAGCGGGAGTGGTAATGAGCAGTTCTTC
.,TRBD1,TRBJ2-7,TRBV2,CASRQPTGGFEEQYF,TGTGCCAGCAGGCAACCGACAGGGGGCTTTGAAGAGCAGTACTTC
.,.,TRBJ1-2,TRBV30,CAWSVQGSYGYTF,TGTGCCTGGAGTGTACAGGGATCATATGGCTACACCTTC
.,.,TRBJ2-2,TRBV19,CASSIQGNTGELFF,TGTGCCAGTAGTATCCAGGGAAACACCGGGGAGCTGTTTTTT
.,.,TRBJ1-1,TRBV6-5,CASIGSGMNTEAFF,TGTGCCAGCATCGGAAGCGGAATGAACACTGAAGCTTTCTTT
.,.,TRBJ1-4,TRBV11-2,CASSLNIRAEGKLFF,TGTGCCAGCAGCCTAAACATCAGGGCCGAGGGAAAACTGTTTTTT
.,.,TRBJ2-1,TRBV4-1,CASSQEEQTSYNEQFF,TGCGCCAGCAGCCAAGAGGAGCAGACCTCCTACAATGAGCAGTTCTTC
.,.,TRBJ1-1,TRBV1,CTSSQDWGQGGSEAFF,TGCACCAGCAGCCAAGATTGGGGGCAGGGAGGATCTGAAGCTTTCTTT
.,.,TRBJ1-1,TRBV18,CASSPNGNTEAFF,TGTGCCAGCTCACCGAATGGGAACACTGAAGCTTTCTTT
.,TRBD1,TRBJ1-3,TRBV27,CATQATGAGNTIYF,TGTGCCACCCAGGCGACAGGGGCTGGAAACACCATATATTTT
many,TRBD1,TRBJ1-4,TRBV7-9,CASSPEDRVRGEKLFF,TGTGCCAGCAGCCCAGAGGACAGGGTGCGCGGAGAAAAACTGTTTTTT
.,.,TRBJ2-6,TRBV5-4,CASSRPVGSGANVLTF,TGTGCCAGCAGCAGACCGGTCGGCTCTGGGGCCAACGTCCTGACTTTC
.,.,TRBJ1-2,TRBV29-1,CSVNPLSGGNGYTF,TGCAGCGTTAACCCTTTAAGTGGAGGGAATGGCTACACCTTC
.,.,TRBJ2-2,TRBV28,CASRLGAYANTGELFF,TGTGCCAGCAGGTTAGGGGCATACGCGAACACCGGGGAGCTGTTTTTT
.,.,TRBJ2-7,TRBV20-1,CSGVSSYEQYF,TGCAGTGGGGTTAGCTCCTACGAGCAGTACTTC
.,.,TRBJ2-3,TRBV29-1,CSVEFGWADTQYF,TGCAGCGTTGAATTCGGGTGGGCAGATACGCAGTATTTT
once,.,TRBJ2-7,TRBV27,CASSLRNRASWEQYF,TGTGCCAGCAGTTTACGGAATAGAGCGAGTTGGGAGCAGTACTTC
.,.,TRBJ1-5,TRBV20-1,CSASQNQPQHF,TGCAGTGCTAGCCAAAATCAGCCCCAGCATTTT
once,TRBD2,TRBJ2-2,TRBV4-1,CASSQEPLSGSRTGELFF,TGCGCCAGCAGCCAAGAGCCGCTTAGCGGGAGCCGTACCGGGGAGCTGTTTTTT